Below, 21 T cell receptor beta chains from the same sample are listed, as sequenced in a study of Graves' ophthalmopathy and Graves' hyperthyroidism. Scientists amplified the TCR beta CDR3 regions from RNA transcripts. Second-round multiplex PCR followed a first-round RT-PCR using HTBI primers. TCRdb ran MiXCR on the multiplex PCR reads and lists one entry per CDR3 protein. Of 500,000 to 600,000 distinct CDR3 sequences in the sample, approximately 37% were seen once. Input material: peripheral blood or thyroid tissue (not recorded which). The origin of the receptors is an adult man with Graves' hyperthyroidism.

This clonotype has a count of ten or more. The J gene is TRBJ1-2, the V gene TRBV29-1, with a tentative D call TRBD1 (5 bases). Between the trimmed V and J ends, which lost 7 bases and 2 bases, there was a span of 17 bases. Germline CDR1 SQVTM, CDR2 ANQGSEA. The CDR3 totals 14 residues. CDR3: CSGTTGSKNYGYTF. The CDR3 DNA follows: TGCAGCGGGACTACAGGATCGAAGAACTATGGCTACACCTTC.

The chain has TRBV2 and TRBJ2-7; 8 nucleotides agree with TRBD1. There are 10 residues in the CDR3. Trimming removed 4 bases from V and 11 bases from J; junction bases left unmatched: 1. In germline, CDR1 is SNHLY, CDR2 FYNNEI. DNA for the CDR3: TGTGCCAGCAGTGGACAGGGGAAGTACTTC. The encoded protein is CASSGQGKYF.

Ten or more counts support this clonotype. The chain recombines TRBV7-8 with TRBJ1-2, with 7 bases lining up with TRBD1. Germline CDR1 and CDR2: SGHVS and FQNEAQ. CDR3 size: 15 residues. J gave up 4 bases and V 2 bases, and 7 bases lay outside the gene matches. CDR3 loop: CASSLTIGQVYGYTF. The CDR3 DNA reads TGTGCCAGCAGCTTAACCATAGGACAGGTCTATGGCTACACCTTC.

The V gene is TRBV7-8, the J gene TRBJ2-3, with 9 bases identical to TRBD2. V lost 5 bases, J lost 2 bases, and 11 bases stayed unmatched. The CDR3 has 17 amino acids. Germline V gives CDR1 SGHVS, CDR2 FQNEAQ. CDR3 in DNA: TGTGCCAGCAGCACCCCTTTTAGCGGGGGAGTCACAGATACGCAGTATTTT. This codes for CASSTPFSGGVTDTQYF.

This chain links TRBV29-1 with TRBJ2-1, with 7 bases identical to TRBD1. Per the germline V gene, CDR1 is SQVTM and CDR2 is ANQGSEA. The CDR3 has 14 amino acids. After removal of 1 base from V and 4 bases from J, the junction contained 4 bases not matched to a gene. The CDR3 reads CSVEGTGIYNEQFF. The CDR3, as DNA: TGCAGCGTTGAAGGGACAGGAATTTACAATGAGCAGTTCTTC.

The chain employs TRBV7-8 and TRBJ1-1; D unclear. The length of the CDR3 is 18 residues. From germline, CDR1 is SGHVS and CDR2 FQNEAQ. V was pared by 3 bases and J by 2 bases, with 22 bases between. For the CDR3, the DNA is TGTGCCAGCAGCTTTAGGGCGGGAGGGCGATTGATAAACACTGAAGCTTTCTTT. Translated, it gives CASSFRAGGRLINTEAFF. Full variable domain (remainder filled in from reference TRBV7-8 and TRBJ1-1): GAGVSQSPRYKVAKRGQDVALRCDPISGHVSLFWYQQALGQGPEFLTYFQNEAQLDKSGLPSDRFFAERPEGSVSTLKIQRTQQEDSAVYLCASSFRAGGRLINTEAFFGQGTRLTVV.

As to this clonotype: This may be a read error: a much more frequent sequence differs by one nucleotide. The genes are TRBV20-1 and TRBJ2-7; 7 bases map to TRBD1. Trimming cost V 8 bases and J 2 bases; bases outside gene matches: 12. The CDR3 is 14 amino acids. The V gene's germline CDR1 is DFQATT and CDR2 SNEGSKA (reference sequence). DNA of the CDR3: TGCAGTACCTATGGGACAGCGAACCCCTACGAGCAGTACTTC. This translates into CSTYGTANPYEQYF.

In this sample, this clonotype turned up many times. The CDR3 coding sequence is TGTGCCAGCACGGGGACGGACCTCTCTGGGGCCAACGTCCTGACTTTC. Amino acid sequence: CASTGTDLSGANVLTF. This chain uses TRBV6-1 with TRBJ2-6; TRBD1 or TRBD2 may be the D gene (5 bases each). The length of the CDR3 is 16 residues. Between the trimmed V and J ends, which lost 7 bases and 0 bases, there was a span of 13 bases. Germline V gene lookup returns CDR1 MNHNS and CDR2 SASEGT.

The chain employs TRBV5-4 and TRBJ2-7; 10 bases agree with TRBD2. The V and J ends lost 1 base and 4 bases, in that order; junction bases with no gene match: 5. CDR1 is SGHNT and CDR2 is YYREEE in the germline V gene (reference sequence). This CDR3 region has 15 residues. CDR3 in amino acids: CASSLSGRAEYEQYF. CDR3 DNA: TGTGCCAGCAGCTTGAGCGGGAGGGCCGAATACGAGCAGTACTTC. Based on the CDR3 plus reference TRBV5-4 and TRBJ2-7, the full variable domain is ETGVTQSPTHLIKTRGQQVTLRCSSQSGHNTVSWYQQALGQGPQFIFQYYREEENGRGNFPPRFSGLQFPNYSSELNVNALELDDSALYLCASSLSGRAEYEQYFGPGTRLTVT.

Details on this clonotype: A junction boundary mismatches the germline segment, possibly from a read error. The chain links TRBV6-5 to TRBJ2-6, with D perhaps matching TRBD1 (6 bases). Germline CDR1 is MNHEY and CDR2 is SVGAGI. The CDR3 has 21 residues. In nucleotides, the CDR3 is TGTGCCAGCCGCTACCTCCCTGGGCAGGGGTCGCCTAGCTCTGGGGCCAACGTCCTGGCTTTC. It encodes CASRYLPGQGSPSSGANVLAF.

This clonotype has a handful of counts. The chain carries TRBV3-1 and TRBJ1-1, with D maybe TRBD1 (5 bases). The germline CDR1 and CDR2 sequences are LGHDT and YNNKEL (reference sequence). The CDR3 is 14 residues long. With 5 bases removed from V and 4 bases from J, the gap between germline ends came to 14 bases. The CDR3 is CASSLQGWGTEAFF. CDR3 bases: TGTGCCAGCAGCTTGCAGGGCTGGGGCACTGAAGCTTTCTTT. Using reference TRBV3-1 and TRBJ1-1 for the parts outside the CDR3, the full variable domain is DTAVSQTPKYLVTQMGNDKSIKCEQNLGHDTMYWYKQDSKKFLKIMFSYNNKELIINETVPNRFSPKSPDKAHLNLHINSLELGDSAVYFCASSLQGWGTEAFFGQGTRLTVV.

There are many counts of this clonotype. V is TRBV7-9 and J is TRBJ1-1; D gene ambiguous. This CDR3 has 15 residues. V was pared by 5 bases and J by 1 base, with 14 bases between. Germline CDR1 and CDR2: SEHNR and FQNEAQ (reference sequence). For the CDR3, the DNA is TGTGCCAGCAGCCCCTACCTGGGTCAGAACACTGAAGCTTTCTTT. This encodes CASSPYLGQNTEAFF.

The rearrangement joins TRBV10-2 to TRBJ2-7; 9 bases are a match to TRBD1. The CDR3 spans 17 residues. The germline CDR1 and CDR2 sequences are WSHSY and SAAADI. V trimming: 2 bases; J trimming: 2 bases; junction bases outside the gene matches: 10. The CDR3 loop reads CASSEPPGQGTPYEQYF. The CDR3, as DNA: TGCGCCAGCAGTGAGCCGCCCGGACAGGGGACTCCCTACGAGCAGTACTTC.

This clonotype was counted between two and nine times. The chain links TRBV6-5 to TRBJ1-2, with D hard to call. V lost 4 bases and J lost 4, with 13 bases in between. CDR1 is MNHEY, CDR2 SVGAGI, per germline. The CDR3 sequence is 14 residues long. In DNA form, the CDR3 reads TGTGCCAGCAGTTTGCCAGGAAGAATCTATGGCTACACCTTC. It translates to CASSLPGRIYGYTF.

This clonotype was observed a few times. The J gene is TRBJ2-5, the V gene TRBV7-9; 7 positions agree with TRBD1. The J call may be incorrect, as the DNA end agrees better with TRBJ2-1. Germline CDR1 is SEHNR and CDR2 is FQNEAQ (reference sequence). The CDR3 is 13 residues long. CDR3 in amino acids: CASSIGQDNEQFF. The DNA for the CDR3 is TGTGCCAGCAGCATTGGACAGGACAATGAGCAGTTCTTC.

This clonotype appeared a few times. The chain combines TRBV28 with TRBJ1-2; D might be TRBD1 (5 bases). The CDR3 consists of 13 residues. Germline V gene sequence: CDR1 MDHEN, CDR2 SYDVKM. With 6 bases removed from V and 7 bases from J, the gap between germline ends came to 15 bases. CDR3 in DNA: TGTGCCAGCAGACTTGGAGGGACTGGTGGCTACACCTTC. This translates into CASRLGGTGGYTF.

This rearrangement joins TRBV7-9 to TRBJ2-7; D not resolved. V lost 5 bases to trimming and J lost 4 bases, with 15 bases between them. Germline values: CDR1 SEHNR, CDR2 FQNEAQ (reference sequence). This CDR3 has 14 residues. The CDR3 loop is CASSPDGSLYEQYF. CDR3 DNA sequence: TGTGCCAGCAGCCCGGACGGATCTTTGTACGAGCAGTACTTC.

This clonotype was seen more than once but under ten times. The chain uses TRBV12-3 or TRBV12-4 and TRBJ1-1; 7 bases are shared with TRBD1. The CDR3 runs to 16 residues. The junction had 12 bases not matched to a gene; V was cut back by 6 bases and J by 2 bases. The CDR3 sequence is CASSRQGAGGNTEAFF. In DNA, the CDR3 is TGTGCCAGCAGCCGACAGGGAGCAGGCGGCAACACTGAAGCTTTCTTT.

A note on this clonotype: This may be a read error, as it is one base from a much larger clone. The chain joins TRBV5-1 to TRBJ2-7; possibly TRBD2 for D (6 bases). The CDR3 spans 14 residues. Germline values: CDR1 SGHRS, CDR2 YFSETQ. The CDR3 region has the DNA TGCGCCAGCAGGCCGGGACTTACCTCCTGCGAGCAGTACTTC. Protein sequence: CASRPGLTSCEQYF.

The sample holds many counts of this clonotype. The chain joins TRBV25-1 to TRBJ2-5; 10 nucleotides line up with TRBD2. V was pared by 8 bases and J by 3 bases, with 6 bases of the junction left unmatched. The germline CDR1 and CDR2 sequences are MGHDK and SYGVNS. CDR3 length equals 14 residues. The CDR3 spells CASHASGSEETQYF. The CDR3 DNA reads TGTGCCAGCCACGCTAGCGGGAGTGAAGAGACCCAGTACTTC.

This chain joins TRBV20-1 and TRBJ1-5; D remains ambiguous. Per the germline V gene, CDR1 is DFQATT and CDR2 is SNEGSKA (reference sequence). This CDR3 is 9 amino acids long. Trimming cost V 4 bases and J 11 bases, with 6 bases left between them. The CDR3 spells CSATSAQHF. In nucleotides, the CDR3 is TGCAGTGCTACTAGCGCCCAGCATTTT.